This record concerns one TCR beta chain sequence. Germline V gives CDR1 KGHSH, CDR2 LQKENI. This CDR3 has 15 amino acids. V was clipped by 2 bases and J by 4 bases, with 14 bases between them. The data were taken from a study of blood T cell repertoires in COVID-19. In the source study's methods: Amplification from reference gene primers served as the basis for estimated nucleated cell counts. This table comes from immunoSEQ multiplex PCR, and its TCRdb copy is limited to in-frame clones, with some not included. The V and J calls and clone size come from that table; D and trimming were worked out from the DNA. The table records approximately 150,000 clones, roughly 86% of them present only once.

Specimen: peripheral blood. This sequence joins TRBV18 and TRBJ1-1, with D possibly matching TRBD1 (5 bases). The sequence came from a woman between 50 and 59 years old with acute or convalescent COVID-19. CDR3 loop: CASSPLEGDSTEAFF. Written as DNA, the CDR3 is TGTGCCAGCTCACCATTAGAAGGGGATAGCACTGAAGCTTTCTTT.